Listed below are T cell receptor beta chains from one sample, sequenced in a study of blood T cell repertoires in COVID-19. Sequencing used immunoSEQ multiplex PCR; TCRdb keeps in-frame clones, though not all of them. The sample contains hundreds of thousands of clones, 80% to 85% of which appear only once. The material sequenced was PBMCs or T cells enriched from blood (not recorded which). These receptors all come from a man between 35 and 55 years old who had been exposed to COVID-19. The CDR3 runs from the conserved cysteine through the conserved F or W. The D gene is left open where the match is weak. The listing skips clone size in some rows; elsewhere it reads once, few, many or a size class.

TRBV2	.	TRBJ2-1	TRBD2	TGTGCCAGCAAGGAACAACTAGCGGGAGGGAGAGAGCAGTTCTTC	CASKEQLAGGREQFF
TRBV2	.	TRBJ2-1	.	TGTGCCAGCAGTAGCGCCCGAGAGCAGTTCTTC	CASSSAREQFF
TRBV7-9	.	TRBJ2-1	.	TGTGCCAGCAGCCTCACTGGGCGGGGAACCCTCCCCAATGAGCAGTTCTTC	CASSLTGRGTLPNEQFF
TRBV25-1	.	TRBJ1-3	TRBD1	TGTGCCAGCAGTTCGGGACAGCTGCCGGACACCATATATTTT	CASSSGQLPDTIYF
TRBV5-1	once	TRBJ1-3	TRBD1	TGCGCCAGCAGCTTGGAGGGGGCGCGAGGAAACACCATATATTTT	CASSLEGARGNTIYF
TRBV7-9	.	TRBJ1-2	TRBD1	TGTGCCAGCAGCTTAGAAACAGGGGGCGGTGGCTACACCTTC	CASSLETGGGGYTF
TRBV27	few	TRBJ1-5	.	TGTGCCAGCAGGATCAGGGATAGCAATCAGCCCCAGCATTTT	CASRIRDSNQPQHF
TRBV30	few	TRBJ2-7	.	TGTGCCTGGAGTCTCCCAGATTACGAGCAGTACTTC	CAWSLPDYEQYF
TRBV6-5	few	TRBJ2-3	TRBD2	TGTGCCAGCACTCCCGCGGGGGCAGATACGCAGTATTTT	CASTPAGADTQYF
TRBV5-4	.	TRBJ1-3	TRBD1	TGTGCCAGCAGCATCGACAGGGGCCCTGGAAACACCATATATTTT	CASSIDRGPGNTIYF
TRBV19	.	TRBJ2-1	.	TGTGCCAGTACACGGACTTACCCAAAAGGCGTTTCCCCCTCCTACAATGAGCAGTTCTTC	CASTRTYPKGVSPSYNEQFF
TRBV29-1	.	TRBJ1-5	.	TGCAGCGTTGGTGACGGGGGGGAACCCCAGCATTTT	CSVGDGGEPQHF
TRBV5-4	.	TRBJ1-1	.	TGTGCCAGCAGCTTGGGGAAGGGGAGGTCCACTGAAGCTTTCTTT	CASSLGKGRSTEAFF
TRBV13	.	TRBJ2-7	.	TGTGCCAGCAGTGTCAGCGGAAGCTCCTACGAGCAGTACTTC	CASSVSGSSYEQYF
TRBV6-5	.	TRBJ2-3	TRBD2	TGTGCCAGCAGAAGAGAAGCGGGAGGGCCAAATACGCAGTATTTT	CASRREAGGPNTQYF
TRBV7-9	.	TRBJ1-5	.	TGTGCCAGCAGCAGACAGACCAATCAGCCCCAGCATTTT	CASSRQTNQPQHF
TRBV19	once	TRBJ2-4	.	TGTGCCAGCGAGGAGGAGTACATTCAGTACTTC	CASEEEYIQYF
TRBV19	.	TRBJ2-6	.	TGTGCCAGTAGTACCACAGGGACTGGGGCCAACGTCCTGACTTTC	CASSTTGTGANVLTF
TRBV19	once	TRBJ1-6	.	TGTGCCAGCCTCAAGGAGAATAATTCACCCCTCCACTTT	CASLKENNSPLHF
TRBV19	.	TRBJ2-7	.	TGTGCCAGTAGTATGGGGCCTCGGTGGGAGCAGTACTTC	CASSMGPRWEQYF
TRBV5-4	.	TRBJ2-4	TRBD1	TGTGCCAGCAGCACCCCGACAGGGCTCAGGGGAAACATTCAGTACTTC	CASSTPTGLRGNIQYF
TRBV3-1/TRBV3-2	once	TRBJ1-2	.	TGTGCCAGCAGCCAAGTGGGGGCAGGGGAAGGCTACACCTTC	CASSQVGAGEGYTF
TRBV7-8	.	TRBJ2-1	.	TGTGCCAGCAGCTCACCAGGGGACTACAATGAGCAGTTCTTC	CASSSPGDYNEQFF
TRBV28	.	TRBJ2-3	TRBD2	TGTGCTTATACTAGCGGGAGCACAGATACGCAGTATTTT	CAYTSGSTDTQYF
TRBV2	.	TRBJ2-7	.	TGTGCCAGCAGTGAAAGCGGTGCCAAGATCTACGAGCAGTACTTC	CASSESGAKIYEQYF
TRBV30	.	TRBJ2-1	TRBD2	TGTGCCTGGAGTGTCCAGCGGGGGGCCAATGAGCAGTTCTTC	CAWSVQRGANEQFF
TRBV12-3/TRBV12-4	.	TRBJ1-2	.	TGTGCCAGCAGTTTCCCAGGGAACGGCTACACCTTC	CASSFPGNGYTF
TRBV3-1/TRBV3-2	once	TRBJ2-1	TRBD2	TGTGCCAGCAGCCAAGGCCCCATAACTAGCGGGAGTGAGCAGTTCTTC	CASSQGPITSGSEQFF
TRBV12-5	.	TRBJ1-2	TRBD1	TGTGCTAGTGGTTCGAAGAATGGACAGGGCCCTAATGGCTACACCTTC	CASGSKNGQGPNGYTF
TRBV13	.	TRBJ2-2	TRBD1	TGTGCCAGCAGCTCCGGAGACAGGGTACCCCCCGGGGAGCTGTTTTTT	CASSSGDRVPPGELFF
TRBV7-9	.	TRBJ2-1	TRBD2	TGTGCCAGCAGCCCTATCAGCTGGCTAGCGGACAATGAGCAGTTCTTC	CASSPISWLADNEQFF
TRBV7-9	.	TRBJ2-1	.	TGTGCCAGCAGCTTAGAGAGGAAAAACAATGAGCAGTTCTTC	CASSLERKNNEQFF
TRBV3-1/TRBV3-2	many	TRBJ1-2	TRBD1	TGTGCCAGCAGCCAAGGCCGGACAGGGGAGGGCTACACCTTC	CASSQGRTGEGYTF
TRBV19	.	TRBJ2-3	TRBD2	TGTGCCAGTAGTGGACTAGCGGGACCTAACACGCAGTATTTT	CASSGLAGPNTQYF
TRBV11-2	.	TRBJ1-2	.	TGTGCCAGCAGCTCGGCCACAGATAACTATGGCTACACCTTC	CASSSATDNYGYTF
TRBV5-1	once	TRBJ2-1	TRBD2	TGCGCCAGCAGCCAAGGGAGGGGACTAGGTTCCTACAATGAGCAGTTCTTC	CASSQGRGLGSYNEQFF
TRBV5-1	.	TRBJ2-1	.	TGCGCCAGCAGCAGCCCTTCGGGGTCCCAGAAGTTCTTC	CASSSPSGSQKFF
TRBV10-2	.	TRBJ1-5	TRBD1	TGCGCCAGCAGAGACAATGCAGGACAGGGTGTTGGGCGCCGAGGCAATCAGCCCCAGCATTTT	CASRDNAGQGVGRRGNQPQHF
TRBV13	.	TRBJ1-1	.	TGTGCCAGCAGCATGGACAGAAGAAACACTGAAGCTTTCTTT	CASSMDRRNTEAFF
TRBV5-1	few	TRBJ2-2	TRBD1	TGCGCCAGCAGTCAAAAACCGGGACAGACGAACACCGGGGAGCTGTTTTTT	CASSQKPGQTNTGELFF
TRBV7-2	.	TRBJ2-7	.	TGTGCCAGCAGCTTGACTAGGTTCTCCGAGCAGTACTTC	CASSLTRFSEQYF
TRBV18	.	TRBJ1-5	.	TGTGCCAGCTCACCTCAGGGTAGGGATCAGCCCCAGCATTTT	CASSPQGRDQPQHF
TRBV19	.	TRBJ2-1	.	TGTGCCAGTAGTATGGCAGGTTACAATGAGCAGTTCTTC	CASSMAGYNEQFF
TRBV19	.	TRBJ1-6	.	TGTGCCAGTAGTCTAAGGGTGGGGGGGAATTCACCCCTCCACTTT	CASSLRVGGNSPLHF
TRBV11-2	.	TRBJ2-2	TRBD1	TGTGCCAGCAGCTTAGAAGGGGACAGCGGGGAGCTGTTTTTT	CASSLEGDSGELFF
TRBV28	.	TRBJ1-6	.	TGTGCCAGCAGTTTGGGGGGGACGGGAGCTTCACCCCTCCACTTT	CASSLGGTGASPLHF
TRBV12-3/TRBV12-4	.	TRBJ1-1	.	TGTGCCAGCAGGCGACAGTACACTGAAGCTTTCTTT	CASRRQYTEAFF
TRBV9	.	TRBJ2-7	.	TGTGCCAGCAGCGTAGGAGCGGAATACGAGCAGTACTTC	CASSVGAEYEQYF
TRBV3-1/TRBV3-2	once	TRBJ2-4	.	TGTGCCAGCAGCCAGGGAGTAGAGGAAAACATTCAGTACTTC	CASSQGVEENIQYF
TRBV7-3	many	TRBJ2-5	TRBD1	TGTGCCAGCAGCCAGGGACAGCTAGAGACCCAGTACTTC	CASSQGQLETQYF
TRBV4-2	.	TRBJ1-4	.	TGTGCCAGCAGCCAAGACAGGGGAGGGGAAAAACTGTTTTTT	CASSQDRGGEKLFF
TRBV6-5	.	TRBJ2-7	.	TGTGCCAGCAGTTACGGTACGCTGGCTGAGCAGTACTTC	CASSYGTLAEQYF
TRBV28	.	TRBJ1-1	.	TGTGCCAGCAGCGATCAGGGGTTGGGGATGAACACTGAAGCTTTCTTT	CASSDQGLGMNTEAFF
TRBV7-3	.	TRBJ1-3	.	TGTGCCAACCCTAGAAACACCATATATTTT	CANPRNTIYF
TRBV5-8	.	TRBJ1-2	.	TGTGCCAGCAGCAGGATTTTCGGGGGTTGGAACTATGGCTACACCTTC	CASSRIFGGWNYGYTF
TRBV7-9	.	TRBJ2-2	TRBD1	TGTGCCAGCAGCCCCGGTGGACAGGAACGCACCGGGGAGCTGTTTTTT	CASSPGGQERTGELFF
TRBV2	.	TRBJ1-2	.	TGTGCCAGCATAGGAGAACAGGGCGTCTATGGCTACACCTTC	CASIGEQGVYGYTF